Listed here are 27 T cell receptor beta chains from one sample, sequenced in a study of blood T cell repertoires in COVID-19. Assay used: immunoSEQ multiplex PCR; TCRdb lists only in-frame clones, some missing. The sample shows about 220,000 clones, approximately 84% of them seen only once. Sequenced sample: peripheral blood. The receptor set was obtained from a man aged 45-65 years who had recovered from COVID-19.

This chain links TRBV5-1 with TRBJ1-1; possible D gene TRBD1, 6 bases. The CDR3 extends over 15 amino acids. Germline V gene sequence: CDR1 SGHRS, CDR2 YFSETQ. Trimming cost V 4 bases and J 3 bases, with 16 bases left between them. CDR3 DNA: TGCGCCAGCAGCAGGGTTGTGGGACAAGACACTGAAGCTTTCTTT. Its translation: CASSRVVGQDTEAFF. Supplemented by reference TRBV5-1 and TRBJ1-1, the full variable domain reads KAGVTQTPRYLIKTRGQQVTLSCSPISGHRSVSWYQQTPGQGLQFLFEYFSETQRNKGNFPGRFSGRQFSNSRSEMNVSTLELGDSALYLCASSRVVGQDTEAFFGQGTRLTVV.

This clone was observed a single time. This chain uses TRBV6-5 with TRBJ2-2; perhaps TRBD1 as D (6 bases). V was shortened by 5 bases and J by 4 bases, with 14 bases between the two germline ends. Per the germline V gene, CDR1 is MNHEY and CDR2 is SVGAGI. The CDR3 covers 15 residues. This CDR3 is CASSLQGYGTGELFF. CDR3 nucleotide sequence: TGTGCCAGCAGTCTACAGGGATACGGCACCGGGGAGCTGTTTTTT.

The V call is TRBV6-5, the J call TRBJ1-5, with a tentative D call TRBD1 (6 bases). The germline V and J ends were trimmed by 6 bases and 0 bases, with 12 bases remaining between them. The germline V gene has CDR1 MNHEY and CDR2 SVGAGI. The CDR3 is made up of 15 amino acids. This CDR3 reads CASRDRFFSNQPQHF. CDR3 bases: TGTGCCAGCAGGGACAGATTCTTTAGCAATCAGCCCCAGCATTTT.

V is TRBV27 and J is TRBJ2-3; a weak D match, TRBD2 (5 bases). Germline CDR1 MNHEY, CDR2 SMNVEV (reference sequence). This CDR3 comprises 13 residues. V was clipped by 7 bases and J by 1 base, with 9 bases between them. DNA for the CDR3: TGTGCCAGCAAAAGTAGCGGCACAGATACGCAGTATTTT. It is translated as CASKSSGTDTQYF.

CDR3 coding DNA: TGTGCCAGCAGCTTAGGACTAGCAGTGACCCAGTACTTC. It encodes CASSLGLAVTQYF. The genes are TRBV7-8 and TRBJ2-5, with TRBD2 matching over 7 bases. The V gene end was trimmed by 1 base and the J gene end by 7 bases; junction bases not matched to a gene: 3. The CDR3 has 13 residues. Germline CDR1 SGHVS, CDR2 FQNEAQ.

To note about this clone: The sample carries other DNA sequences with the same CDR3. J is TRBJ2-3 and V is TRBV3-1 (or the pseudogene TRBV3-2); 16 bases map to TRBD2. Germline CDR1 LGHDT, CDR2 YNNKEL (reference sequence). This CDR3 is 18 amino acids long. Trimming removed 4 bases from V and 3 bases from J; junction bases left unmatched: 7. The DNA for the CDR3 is TGTGCCAGCAGCCGACCGGGACTAGCGGGAGGGGGGACAGATACGCAGTATTTT. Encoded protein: CASSRPGLAGGGTDTQYF.

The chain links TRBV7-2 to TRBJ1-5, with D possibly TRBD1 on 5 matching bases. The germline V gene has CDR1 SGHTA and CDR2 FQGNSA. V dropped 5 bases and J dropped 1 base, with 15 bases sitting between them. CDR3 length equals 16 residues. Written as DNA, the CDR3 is TGTGCCAGCAGCGGAGCGGGGACGCTAAGCAATCAGCCCCAGCATTTT. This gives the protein CASSGAGTLSNQPQHF.

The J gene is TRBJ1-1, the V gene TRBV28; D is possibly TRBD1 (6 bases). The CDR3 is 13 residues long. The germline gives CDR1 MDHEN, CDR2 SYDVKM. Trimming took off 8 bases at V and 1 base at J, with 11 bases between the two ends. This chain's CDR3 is CASHFRGNTEAFF. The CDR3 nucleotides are TGTGCCAGCCATTTCAGGGGGAACACTGAAGCTTTCTTT.

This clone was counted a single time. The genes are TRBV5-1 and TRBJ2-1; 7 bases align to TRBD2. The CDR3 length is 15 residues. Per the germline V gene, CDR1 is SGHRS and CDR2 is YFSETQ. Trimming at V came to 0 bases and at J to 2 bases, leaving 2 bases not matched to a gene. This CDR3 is CASSLGEGPYNEQFF. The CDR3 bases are TGCGCCAGCAGCTTGGGGGAGGGGCCCTACAATGAGCAGTTCTTC.

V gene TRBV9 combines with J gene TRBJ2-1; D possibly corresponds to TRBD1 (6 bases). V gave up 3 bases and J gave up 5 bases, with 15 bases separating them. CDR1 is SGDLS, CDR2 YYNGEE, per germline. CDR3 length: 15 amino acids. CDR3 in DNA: TGTGCCAGCAGCGCTCAAGTACAGGGTAACAATGAGCAGTTCTTC. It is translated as CASSAQVQGNNEQFF.

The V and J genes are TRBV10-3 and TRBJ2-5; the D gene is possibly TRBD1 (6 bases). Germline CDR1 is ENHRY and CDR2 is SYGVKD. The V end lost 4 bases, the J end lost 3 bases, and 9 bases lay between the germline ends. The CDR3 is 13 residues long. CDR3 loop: CAISADRKETQYF. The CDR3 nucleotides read TGTGCCATCAGTGCGGACAGAAAAGAGACCCAGTACTTC.

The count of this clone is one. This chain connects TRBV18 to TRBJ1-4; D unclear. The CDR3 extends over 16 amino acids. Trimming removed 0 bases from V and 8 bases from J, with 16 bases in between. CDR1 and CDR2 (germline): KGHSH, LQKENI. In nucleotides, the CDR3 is TGTGCCAGCTCACCACCGGCATCCGGGATGGGGGAAAAACTGTTTTTT. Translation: CASSPPASGMGEKLFF. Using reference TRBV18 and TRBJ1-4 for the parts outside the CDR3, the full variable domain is NAGVMQNPRHLVRRRGQEARLRCSPMKGHSHVYWYRQLPEEGLKFMVYLQKENIIDESGMPKERFSAEFPKEGPSILRIQQVVRGDSAAYFCASSPPASGMGEKLFFGSGTQLSVL.

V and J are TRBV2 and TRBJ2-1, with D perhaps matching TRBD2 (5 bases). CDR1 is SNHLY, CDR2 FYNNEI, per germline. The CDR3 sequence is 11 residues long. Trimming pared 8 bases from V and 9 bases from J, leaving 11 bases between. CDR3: CASRLEGEQFF. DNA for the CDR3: TGTGCCAGCCGCCTAGAGGGTGAGCAGTTCTTC.

Here the CDR3 DNA reads TGTGCCAGCAGATCCCTCGGACAGGGGGCAACTAATGAAAAACTGTTTTTT. It translates to CASRSLGQGATNEKLFF. The chain employs TRBV27 and TRBJ1-4; 10 nucleotides match TRBD1. V lost 6 bases, J lost 0 bases, and 7 bases stayed unmatched. This CDR3 has 17 amino acids. Germline V lookup: CDR1 MNHEY, CDR2 SMNVEV (reference sequence).

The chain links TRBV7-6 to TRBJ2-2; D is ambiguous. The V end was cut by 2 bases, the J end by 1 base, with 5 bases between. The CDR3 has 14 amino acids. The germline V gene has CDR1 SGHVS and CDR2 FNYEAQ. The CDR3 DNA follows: TGTGCCAGCAGCTTACCGGGGAACACCGGGGAGCTGTTTTTT. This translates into CASSLPGNTGELFF.

The CDR3 nucleotides read TGTGCCTGGAGGACAAGGGGGACGCAGTATTTT. Translated: CAWRTRGTQYF. This rearrangement joins TRBV30 to TRBJ2-3, with D maybe TRBD1 (6 bases). Germline lookup yields CDR1 GTSNPN and CDR2 SVGIG (reference sequence). This CDR3 contains 11 residues. V shed 3 bases and J shed 9 bases, with 10 bases lying between them.

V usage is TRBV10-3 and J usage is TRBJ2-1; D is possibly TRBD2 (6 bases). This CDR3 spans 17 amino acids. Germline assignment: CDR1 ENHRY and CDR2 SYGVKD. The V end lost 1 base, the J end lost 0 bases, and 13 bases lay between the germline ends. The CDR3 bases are TGTGCCATCAGTGAGTTCATAGCGGACCGCTCCTACAATGAGCAGTTCTTC. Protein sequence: CAISEFIADRSYNEQFF.

CDR3 protein: CSVVTSGRAVRETQYF. In DNA, the CDR3 is TGCAGCGTTGTAACTAGCGGGAGGGCCGTTCGAGAGACCCAGTACTTC. J is TRBJ2-5 and V is TRBV29-1; 13 nucleotides agree with TRBD2. Germline assignment: CDR1 SQVTM and CDR2 ANQGSEA. V shed 4 bases, J shed 4 bases, and the junction held 9 bases outside the gene matches. There are 16 residues in the CDR3. Using reference TRBV29-1 and TRBJ2-5 for the parts outside the CDR3, the full variable domain is SAVISQKPSRDICQRGTSLTIQCQVDSQVTMMFWYRQQPGQSLTLIATANQGSEATYESGFVIDKFPISRPNLTFSTLTVSNMSPEDSSIYLCSVVTSGRAVRETQYFGPGTRLLVL.

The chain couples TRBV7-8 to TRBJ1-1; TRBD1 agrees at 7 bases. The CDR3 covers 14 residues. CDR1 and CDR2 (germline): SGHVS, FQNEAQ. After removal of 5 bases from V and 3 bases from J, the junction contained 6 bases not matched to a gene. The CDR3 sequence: CASSIRQGDTEAFF. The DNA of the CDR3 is TGTGCCAGCAGCATAAGACAGGGAGACACTGAAGCTTTCTTT.

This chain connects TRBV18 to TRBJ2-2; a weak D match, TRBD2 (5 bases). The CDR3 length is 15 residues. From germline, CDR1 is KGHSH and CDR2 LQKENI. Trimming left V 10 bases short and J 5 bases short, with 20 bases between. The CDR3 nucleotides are TGTGCCACCACGTCCTCGGGGTCATATACCGGGGAGCTGTTTTTT. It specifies CATTSSGSYTGELFF.

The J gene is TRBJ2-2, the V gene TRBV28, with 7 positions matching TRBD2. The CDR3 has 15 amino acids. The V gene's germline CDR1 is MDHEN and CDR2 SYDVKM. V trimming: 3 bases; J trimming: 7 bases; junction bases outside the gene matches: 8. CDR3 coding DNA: TGTGCCAGCAGTTTGCCGGGGAGGGCCCTCGGGGAGCTGTTTTTT. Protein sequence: CASSLPGRALGELFF.

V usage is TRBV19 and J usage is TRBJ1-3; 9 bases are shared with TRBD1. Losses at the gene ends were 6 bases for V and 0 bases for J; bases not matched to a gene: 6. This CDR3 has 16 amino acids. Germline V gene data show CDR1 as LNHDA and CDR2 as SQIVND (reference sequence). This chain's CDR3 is CASSRIQGASGNTIYF. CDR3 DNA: TGTGCCAGTAGCCGTATACAGGGGGCCTCTGGAAACACCATATATTTT.

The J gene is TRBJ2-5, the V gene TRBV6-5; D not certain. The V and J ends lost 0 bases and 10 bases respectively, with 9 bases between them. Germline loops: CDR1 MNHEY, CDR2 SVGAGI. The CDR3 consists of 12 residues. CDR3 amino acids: CASSYSGGNQYF. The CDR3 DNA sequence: TGTGCCAGCAGTTACTCTGGCGGTAACCAGTACTTC.

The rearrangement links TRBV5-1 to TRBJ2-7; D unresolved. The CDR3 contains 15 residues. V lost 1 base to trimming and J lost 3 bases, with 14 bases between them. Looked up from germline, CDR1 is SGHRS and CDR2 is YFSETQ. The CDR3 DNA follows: TGCGCCAGCAGCTTGTTTACAGATACCGTCTACGAGCAGTACTTC. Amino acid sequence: CASSLFTDTVYEQYF.

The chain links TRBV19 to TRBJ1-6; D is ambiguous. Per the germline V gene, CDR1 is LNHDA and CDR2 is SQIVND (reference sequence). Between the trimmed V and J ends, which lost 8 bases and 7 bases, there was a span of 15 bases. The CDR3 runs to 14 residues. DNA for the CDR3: TGTGCCAGTGGGAGGAGGGCCCTAAATTCACCCCTCCACTTT. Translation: CASGRRALNSPLHF. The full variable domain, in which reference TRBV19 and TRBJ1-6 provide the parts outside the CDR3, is DGGITQSPKYLFRKEGQNVTLSCEQNLNHDAMYWYRQDPGQGLRLIYYSQIVNDFQKGDIAEGYSVSREKKESFPLTVTSAQKNPTAFYLCASGRRALNSPLHFGNGTRLTVT.

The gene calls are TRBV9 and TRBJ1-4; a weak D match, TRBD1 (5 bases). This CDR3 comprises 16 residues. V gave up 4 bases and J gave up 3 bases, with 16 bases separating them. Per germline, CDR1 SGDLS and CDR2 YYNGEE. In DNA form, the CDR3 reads TGTGCCAGCAGCACCAGGGTAGTGGGATCTAATGAAAAACTGTTTTTT. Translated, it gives CASSTRVVGSNEKLFF. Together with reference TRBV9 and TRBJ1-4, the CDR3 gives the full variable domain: DSGVTQTPKHLITATGQRVTLRCSPRSGDLSVYWYQQSLDQGLQFLIQYYNGEERAKGNILERFSAQQFPDLHSELNLSSLELGDSALYFCASSTRVVGSNEKLFFGSGTQLSVL.

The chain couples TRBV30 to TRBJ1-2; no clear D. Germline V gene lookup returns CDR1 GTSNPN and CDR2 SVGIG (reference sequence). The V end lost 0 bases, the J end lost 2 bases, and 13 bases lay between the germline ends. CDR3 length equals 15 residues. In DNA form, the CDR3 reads TGTGCCTGGAGTGTACCGTGGGCTGGGAACTATGGCTACACCTTC. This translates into CAWSVPWAGNYGYTF. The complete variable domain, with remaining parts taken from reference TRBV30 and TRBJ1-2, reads SQTIHQWPATLVQPVGSPLSLECTVEGTSNPNLYWYRQAAGRGLQLLFYSVGIGQISSEVPQNLSASRPQDRQFILSSKKLLLSDSGFYLCAWSVPWAGNYGYTFGSGTRLTVV.